This record looks at one TCR beta chain sequence and its context. Germline trimming cut 5 bases from V and 3 bases from J; bases unmatched to any gene: 7. CDR1 SGHTA and CDR2 FQGNSA come from the germline V gene. CDR3 length equals 16 residues. Assay: immunoSEQ multiplex PCR; the TCRdb copy retains only in-frame clones and omits some. The table records approximately 120,000 clones, approximately 90% of them present only once. The data stem from a study of control samples from healthy donors and cancer patients. The clonotype originates from a woman aged 50 to 60 in good health. The material sequenced was blood. The chain has TRBV7-2 and TRBJ2-7, with 13 positions matching TRBD2. The CDR3 spells CASSPAGTSGVYEQYF. CDR3 bases: TGTGCCAGCAGCCCGGCCGGGACTAGCGGGGTCTACGAGCAGTACTTC.